The 19 T cell receptor beta chains below all came from one sample that was sequenced in a study of STAT5B mutations in CD4+ large granular lymphocyte leukemia. Some clones are missing from TCRdb's copy, which holds only in-frame ones; the method was immunoSEQ multiplex PCR. The sample records some 41,000 clones, roughly 79% being singletons. The specimen sequenced was CD4+ T cells from blood buffy coats. Every receptor here comes from a human donor in good health.

The V and J genes are TRBV5-1 and TRBJ1-1, with D possibly being TRBD1 (5 bases). The germline V and J ends were trimmed by 0 bases and 0 bases, with 6 bases remaining between them. This CDR3 spans 14 amino acids. The germline V gene encodes CDR1 SGHRS and CDR2 YFSETQ. Written as DNA, the CDR3 is TGCGCCAGCAGCTTGGGGGGGATGAACACTGAAGCTTTCTTT. Translated, it gives CASSLGGMNTEAFF.

The chain has TRBV5-3 and TRBJ1-5, with D tentatively TRBD1 (5 bases). TRBV5-3 is given ORF status, its function remaining uncertain. The V gene lost 4 bases and the J gene lost 5 bases, with 22 bases spanning the gap. The CDR3 covers 17 residues. The CDR3 spells CARSTLWRVGDHQPQHF. The CDR3 bases are TGTGCCAGAAGCACGTTGTGGAGGGTGGGGGATCATCAGCCCCAGCATTTT.

The chain recombines TRBV19 with TRBJ2-1, with 7 nucleotides matching TRBD2. The trim removed 2 bases at V and 5 bases at J, leaving 6 bases unmatched. The germline CDR1 and CDR2 sequences are LNHDA and SQIVND (reference sequence). This CDR3 is built from 15 residues. Written as DNA, the CDR3 is TGTGCCAGTAGTATAACCCCAGGGAGGGACAATGAGCAGTTCTTC. Protein sequence: CASSITPGRDNEQFF. Looking up the rest from reference TRBV19 and TRBJ2-1 gives the full variable domain: DGGITQSPKYLFRKEGQNVTLSCEQNLNHDAMYWYRQDPGQGLRLIYYSQIVNDFQKGDIAEGYSVSREKKESFPLTVTSAQKNPTAFYLCASSITPGRDNEQFFGPGTRLTVL.

The J gene is TRBJ2-5, the V gene TRBV11-3; 8 bases align to TRBD2. The CDR3 is made up of 17 amino acids. Trimming at V came to 1 base and at J to 2 bases, leaving 9 bases not matched to a gene. CDR1 and CDR2 from the germline V gene are SGHNT and YENEEA. CDR3 protein: CASSLGLAGGPQETQYF. In DNA, the CDR3 is TGTGCCAGCAGCTTAGGTCTTGCGGGGGGACCACAAGAGACCCAGTACTTC.

The J gene is TRBJ2-3, the V gene TRBV6-5; D not resolved. Trimming shortened V by 0 bases and J by 6 bases, and 10 bases separated the two germline ends. This CDR3 comprises 14 residues. The V gene's germline CDR1 is MNHEY and CDR2 SVGAGI. The CDR3 spells CASSYSLQSDTQYF. The CDR3 DNA reads as TGTGCCAGCAGTTACTCCCTCCAGTCGGATACGCAGTATTTT.

The chain carries TRBV7-8 and TRBJ2-7, with D perhaps matching TRBD1 (5 bases). Trimming took off 3 bases at V and 0 bases at J, with 9 bases between the two ends. Germline V CDR1 and CDR2: SGHVS, FQNEAQ. This CDR3 is built from 14 residues. CDR3 sequence: CASSLQGHSYEQYF. CDR3 DNA sequence: TGTGCCAGCAGCTTGCAGGGCCACTCCTACGAGCAGTACTTC. Full variable domain (rest looked up from reference TRBV7-8 and TRBJ2-7): GAGVSQSPRYKVAKRGQDVALRCDPISGHVSLFWYQQALGQGPEFLTYFQNEAQLDKSGLPSDRFFAERPEGSVSTLKIQRTQQEDSAVYLCASSLQGHSYEQYFGPGTRLTVT.

This clone was observed once. The chain employs TRBV4-3 and TRBJ2-7; D ambiguous. With 2 bases removed from V and 3 bases from J, the gap between germline ends came to 11 bases. Germline V CDR1 and CDR2: LGHNA, YSLEER. CDR3 length: 14 residues. The CDR3 sequence is CASSQNMGNYEQYF. Here the CDR3 DNA reads TGCGCCAGCAGCCAAAATATGGGGAACTACGAGCAGTACTTC.

The genes are TRBV30 and TRBJ1-2; D gene uncertain. The CDR3 sequence is 11 residues long. Trimming removed 2 bases at V and 7 bases at J, with 8 bases between. Looked up from germline, CDR1 is GTSNPN and CDR2 is SVGIG (reference sequence). CDR3 protein: CAWSRRLGYTF. CDR3 nucleotides: TGTGCCTGGAGTCGAAGGCTTGGCTACACCTTC.

The gene calls are TRBV5-5 and TRBJ2-7; D possibly corresponds to TRBD2 (6 bases). Per the germline V gene, CDR1 is SGHKS and CDR2 is YYEKEE (reference sequence). The V gene lost 0 bases and the J gene lost 8 bases, with 15 bases spanning the gap. The CDR3 sequence is 14 residues long. CDR3 loop: CASSLGAGLEKQYF. CDR3 nucleotide sequence: TGTGCCAGCAGCTTGGGGGCGGGGTTGGAAAAGCAGTACTTC.

The chain uses TRBV18 and TRBJ2-2; TRBD2 matches at 8 bases. V gave up 2 bases and J gave up 4 bases; unmatched junction bases: 6. Germline V gene data show CDR1 as KGHSH and CDR2 as LQKENI. The CDR3 runs 16 residues. The CDR3 loop is CASSPNPGGSTGELFF. CDR3 coding DNA: TGTGCCAGCTCACCAAACCCGGGAGGGAGCACCGGGGAGCTGTTTTTT.

The chain recombines TRBV7-2 with TRBJ1-1; D not resolved. The germline V and J ends were trimmed by 4 bases and 1 base, with 10 bases remaining between them. The CDR3 loop spans 14 amino acids. Germline assignment: CDR1 SGHTA and CDR2 FQGNSA. The CDR3 bases are TGTGCCAGCAGCTCCCTTGGCGGGAACACTGAAGCTTTCTTT. This translates into CASSSLGGNTEAFF. Using reference TRBV7-2 and TRBJ1-1 for the parts outside the CDR3, the full variable domain is GAGVSQSPSNKVTEKGKDVELRCDPISGHTALYWYRQSLGQGLEFLIYFQGNSAPDKSGLPSDRFSAERTGGSVSTLTIQRTQQEDSAVYLCASSSLGGNTEAFFGQGTRLTVV.

The chain employs TRBV12-5 and TRBJ2-3; D unresolved. V gave up 4 bases and J gave up 2 bases, with 16 bases separating them. This CDR3 is 16 amino acids long. Germline V gene sequence: CDR1 LGHNT, CDR2 FRNRAP. In DNA form, the CDR3 reads TGTGCTAGTGGTTGGGCCGGCGGCATCTTCACAGATACGCAGTATTTT. Translated: CASGWAGGIFTDTQYF.

The rearrangement uses TRBV7-9 and TRBJ2-3; 11 bases align to TRBD2. Germline CDR1 reads SEHNR; CDR2 reads FQNEAQ (reference sequence). This CDR3 has 18 residues. V lost 3 bases to trimming and J lost 0 bases; unmatched junction nucleotides: 8. The CDR3 loop is CASSFTGTSGSSTDTQYF. The CDR3 coding sequence is TGTGCCAGCAGCTTTACCGGGACTAGCGGTTCTAGCACAGATACGCAGTATTTT.

This chain links TRBV9 with TRBJ2-2, with TRBD1 matching 7 bases. The CDR3 runs to 19 residues. The trim removed 2 bases at V and 2 bases at J, leaving 15 bases unmatched. Germline CDR1 is SGDLS and CDR2 is YYNGEE. CDR3 amino acids: CASSVLGDRDQFNTGELFF. The DNA of the CDR3 is TGTGCCAGCAGCGTCCTGGGAGACAGGGATCAATTTAACACCGGGGAGCTGTTTTTT.

This chain uses TRBV6-6 with TRBJ1-1; D is unresolved. Germline values: CDR1 MNHNY, CDR2 SVGAGI (reference sequence). The CDR3 is made up of 13 amino acids. V lost 4 bases to trimming and J lost 0 bases, with 6 bases between them. CDR3 region: CASSLGMNTEAFF. The CDR3 DNA reads TGTGCCAGCAGTTTAGGTATGAACACTGAAGCTTTCTTT.

The V and J genes are TRBV19 and TRBJ2-5; unclear D gene. Germline CDR1 LNHDA, CDR2 SQIVND (reference sequence). Trimming removed 1 base from V and 4 bases from J, with 10 bases in between. This CDR3 comprises 14 residues. DNA for the CDR3: TGTGCCAGTAGTATAGGGGGTGCCGGAGAGACCCAGTACTTC. Residues: CASSIGGAGETQYF.

The chain recombines TRBV2 with TRBJ1-2, with 9 bases identical to TRBD1. The length of the CDR3 is 16 residues. With V trimmed by 1 base and J by 5 bases, 8 bases remained unmatched. The germline gives CDR1 SNHLY, CDR2 FYNNEI. CDR3 nucleotide sequence: TGTGCCAGCAGTGAAGAAGTACAGGGGGCTTCTTATGGCTACACCTTC. Translating gives CASSEEVQGASYGYTF. The variable domain in full, with the rest retrieved from reference TRBV2 and TRBJ1-2, is EPEVTQTPSHQVTQMGQEVILRCVPISNHLYFYWYRQILGQKVEFLVSFYNNEISEKSEIFDDQFSVERPDGSNFTLKIRSTKLEDSAMYFCASSEEVQGASYGYTFGSGTRLTVV.

V and J are TRBV6-6 and TRBJ2-3, with a possible D match to TRBD2 (5 bases). Germline CDR1 MNHNY, CDR2 SVGAGI (reference sequence). This CDR3 has 14 residues. V lost 6 bases and J 2 bases, leaving 12 bases between the germline ends. The CDR3, as DNA: TGTGCCAGCAGACCCGGAGGATTCACAGATACGCAGTATTTT. Protein: CASRPGGFTDTQYF.

The gene calls are TRBV4-3 and TRBJ1-3, with D uncertain. Germline values: CDR1 LGHNA, CDR2 YSLEER. The CDR3 loop spans 13 amino acids. The ends were cut back, 8 bases at V and 0 bases at J, with 8 bases in the middle. CDR3 in amino acids: CASGILSGNTIYF. CDR3 nucleotides: TGCGCCAGCGGCATACTCTCTGGAAACACCATATATTTT.